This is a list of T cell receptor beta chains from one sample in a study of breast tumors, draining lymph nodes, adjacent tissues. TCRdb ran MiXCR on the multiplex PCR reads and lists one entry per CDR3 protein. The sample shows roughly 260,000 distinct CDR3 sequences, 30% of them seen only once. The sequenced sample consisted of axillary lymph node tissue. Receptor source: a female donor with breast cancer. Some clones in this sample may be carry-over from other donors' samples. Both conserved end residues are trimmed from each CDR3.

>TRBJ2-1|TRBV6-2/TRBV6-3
ASSYVRGEGYNEQF
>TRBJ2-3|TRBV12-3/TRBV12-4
ASSFALRPAAGTQY
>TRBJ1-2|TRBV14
ASSQYEGVNYGYT
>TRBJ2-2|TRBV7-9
ASSLSAGGAGELF
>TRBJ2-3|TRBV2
ASRYSGGFGDTQY
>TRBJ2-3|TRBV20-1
SAIALGGTDTQY
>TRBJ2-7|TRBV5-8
ASSLERTSGYEQY
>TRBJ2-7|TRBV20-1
SARDGLAGGSYEQY
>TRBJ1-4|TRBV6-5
ASSQRGRDEKLF
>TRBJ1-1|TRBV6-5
ASSYEEGAGGEAF
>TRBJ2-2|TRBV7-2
ASSPERLAANTGELF
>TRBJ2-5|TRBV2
ASSKNQGSGSQETQY
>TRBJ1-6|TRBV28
ASSVGTGGQSPLH